This passage covers 9 T cell receptor beta chains from one sample sequenced in a study of siplizumab effects on memory and regulatory T cells. Repertoires were generated with immunoSEQ multiplex PCR, while TCRdb's copy carries only in-frame clones and drops some. This sample has approximately 92,000 clones, with about 94% found just once. Source material: non-Treg CD4+ T cells sorted from blood. These receptors all stem from a human donor in good health.

CDR3 DNA: TGCACCAGCAGCCAATTGATAGCGGGAGCTGGACTCTACGAGCAGTACTTC. Translation: CTSSQLIAGAGLYEQYF. The gene calls are TRBV1 and TRBJ2-7; the D call of TRBD2 is as the table states it, not checked on the DNA. TRBV1 is termed a pseudogene. The CDR3 contains 17 residues.

The chain carries TRBV27 and TRBJ2-1; TRBD2 matches at 12 bases. Per the germline V gene, CDR1 is MNHEY and CDR2 is SMNVEV (reference sequence). With 7 bases clipped from V and 6 bases from J, the junction kept 7 bases outside the gene matches. The CDR3 totals 15 residues. The CDR3 sequence: CASKSSGRAGNEQFF. DNA of the CDR3: TGTGCCAGCAAATCTAGCGGGAGGGCCGGCAATGAGCAGTTCTTC.

The CDR3 loop reads CASGTGGLYGYTF. In nucleotides, the CDR3 is TGTGCCAGCGGCACAGGGGGCCTGTATGGCTACACCTTC. The chain combines TRBV28 with TRBJ1-2; TRBD1 agrees at 9 bases. This CDR3 is 13 amino acids long. V gave up 8 bases and J gave up 5 bases; unmatched junction bases: 6. The V gene's germline CDR1 is MDHEN and CDR2 SYDVKM.

In DNA form, the CDR3 reads TGTGCCTCTTCCCGAGGTGGGATGGATTCACCCCTCCACTTT. As protein: CASSRGGMDSPLHF. The chain links TRBV11-2 to TRBJ1-6; D not resolved. The V gene's germline CDR1 is SGHAT and CDR2 FQNNGV. The V end was cut by 11 bases, the J end by 8 bases, with 19 bases between. The CDR3 covers 14 residues. The full variable domain, with the rest looked up from reference TRBV11-2 and TRBJ1-6, is EAGVAQSPRYKIIEKRQSVAFWCNPISGHATLYWYQQILGQGPKLLIQFQNNGVVDDSQLPKDRFSAERLKGVDSTLKIQPAKLEDSAVYLCASSRGGMDSPLHFGNGTRLTVT.

The chain employs TRBV15 and TRBJ1-2; tentative D call: TRBD1 (6 bases). V lost 3 bases, J lost 6 bases, and 17 bases lay in between. CDR3 length: 15 amino acids. CDR1 is LNHNV and CDR2 is YYDKDF in the germline V gene (reference sequence). CDR3 region: CATSRFQGQPDGYTF. In nucleotides, the CDR3 is TGTGCCACCAGCAGGTTCCAGGGACAACCGGATGGCTACACCTTC.

This chain connects TRBV10-3 to TRBJ2-2; unclear D gene. Per germline, CDR1 ENHRY and CDR2 SYGVKD. CDR3 size: 12 residues. With 0 bases removed from V and 6 bases from J, the gap between germline ends came to 2 bases. This chain's CDR3 is CAISESPGELFF. In nucleotides, the CDR3 is TGTGCCATCAGTGAGTCGCCCGGGGAGCTGTTTTTT.

The chain has TRBV5-4 and TRBJ1-1; TRBD1 is a possible D gene (6 bases). V was clipped by 1 base and J by 2 bases, with 21 bases between them. The CDR3 contains 18 residues. CDR1 is SGHNT and CDR2 is YYREEE in the germline V gene (reference sequence). The CDR3 sequence is CASSLLGRPTQGNTEAFF. CDR3 DNA: TGTGCCAGCAGCTTGTTGGGTAGACCAACACAGGGTAACACTGAAGCTTTCTTT.

V is TRBV6-5 and J is TRBJ2-7; 7 nucleotides line up with TRBD2. The CDR3 sequence is 15 residues long. The J segment lost 0 bases and the V segment lost 1 base, leaving 3 bases of the junction unmatched. Germline CDR1 is MNHEY and CDR2 is SVGAGI. This CDR3 reads CASSYFPGGSYEQYF. The CDR3 DNA reads as TGTGCCAGCAGTTACTTCCCGGGGGGCTCCTACGAGCAGTACTTC.

This chain uses TRBV7-9 with TRBJ1-5; D gene ambiguous. Germline V CDR1 and CDR2: SEHNR, FQNEAQ (reference sequence). This CDR3 has 16 residues. Trimming removed 5 bases from V and 3 bases from J, with 17 bases in between. The CDR3 sequence is CASSRFGGSPNQPQHF. In DNA, the CDR3 is TGTGCCAGCAGCCGTTTTGGAGGTTCCCCCAATCAGCCCCAGCATTTT. The full variable domain, completed using reference TRBV7-9 and TRBJ1-5, is DTGVSQNPRHKITKRGQNVTFRCDPISEHNRLYWYRQTLGQGPEFLTYFQNEAQLEKSRLLSDRFSAERPKGSFSTLEIQRTEQGDSAMYLCASSRFGGSPNQPQHFGDGTRLSIL.